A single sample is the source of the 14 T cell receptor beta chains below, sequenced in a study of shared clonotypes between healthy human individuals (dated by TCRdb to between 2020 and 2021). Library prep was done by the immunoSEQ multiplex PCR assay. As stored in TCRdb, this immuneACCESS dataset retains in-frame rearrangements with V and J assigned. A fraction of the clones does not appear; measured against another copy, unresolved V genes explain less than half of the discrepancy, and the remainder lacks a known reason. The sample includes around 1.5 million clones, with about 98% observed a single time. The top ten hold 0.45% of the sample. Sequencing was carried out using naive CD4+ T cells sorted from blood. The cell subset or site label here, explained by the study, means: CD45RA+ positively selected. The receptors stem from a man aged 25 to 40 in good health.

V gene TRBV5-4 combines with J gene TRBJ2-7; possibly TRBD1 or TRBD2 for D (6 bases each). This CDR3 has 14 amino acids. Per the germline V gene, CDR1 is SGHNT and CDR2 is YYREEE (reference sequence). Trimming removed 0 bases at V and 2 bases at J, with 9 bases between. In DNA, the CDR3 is TGTGCCAGCAGCTTGGGCGGGGACACCTACGAGCAGTACTTC. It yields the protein CASSLGGDTYEQYF.

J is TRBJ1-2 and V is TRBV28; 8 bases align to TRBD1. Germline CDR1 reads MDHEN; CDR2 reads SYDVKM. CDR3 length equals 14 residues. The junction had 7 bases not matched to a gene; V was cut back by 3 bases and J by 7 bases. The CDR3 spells CASSFGQGARGYTF. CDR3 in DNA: TGTGCCAGCAGTTTTGGCCAGGGGGCACGTGGCTACACCTTC.

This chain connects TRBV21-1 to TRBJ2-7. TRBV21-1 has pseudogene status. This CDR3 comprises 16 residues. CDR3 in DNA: TGTGCCAGCAGCATCGGACCGACGACCGAAACCTACGAGCAGTACTTC. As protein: CASSIGPTTETYEQYF.

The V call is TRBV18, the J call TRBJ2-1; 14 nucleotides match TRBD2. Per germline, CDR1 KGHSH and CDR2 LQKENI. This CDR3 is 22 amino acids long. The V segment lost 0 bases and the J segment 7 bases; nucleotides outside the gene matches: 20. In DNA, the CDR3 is TGTGCCAGCTCACCACCTAATCTAAGGACTAGCGGGAGGTCTGTGAGTAGGAATGAGCAGTTCTTC. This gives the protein CASSPPNLRTSGRSVSRNEQFF.

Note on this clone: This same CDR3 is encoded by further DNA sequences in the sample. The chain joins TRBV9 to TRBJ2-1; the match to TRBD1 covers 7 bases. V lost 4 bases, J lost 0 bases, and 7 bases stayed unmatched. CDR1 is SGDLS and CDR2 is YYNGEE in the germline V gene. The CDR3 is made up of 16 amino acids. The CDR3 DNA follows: TGTGCCAGCAGCCCAAGACAGGGCAGCTCCTACAATGAGCAGTTCTTC. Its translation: CASSPRQGSSYNEQFF. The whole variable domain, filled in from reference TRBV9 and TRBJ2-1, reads DSGVTQTPKHLITATGQRVTLRCSPRSGDLSVYWYQQSLDQGLQFLIQYYNGEERAKGNILERFSAQQFPDLHSELNLSSLELGDSALYFCASSPRQGSSYNEQFFGPGTRLTVL.

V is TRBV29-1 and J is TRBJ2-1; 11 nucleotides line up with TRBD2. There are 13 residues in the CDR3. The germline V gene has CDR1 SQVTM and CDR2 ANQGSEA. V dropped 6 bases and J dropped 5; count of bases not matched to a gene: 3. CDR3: CSVSGLADNEQFF. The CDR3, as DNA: TGCAGCGTCTCGGGACTAGCGGACAATGAGCAGTTCTTC.

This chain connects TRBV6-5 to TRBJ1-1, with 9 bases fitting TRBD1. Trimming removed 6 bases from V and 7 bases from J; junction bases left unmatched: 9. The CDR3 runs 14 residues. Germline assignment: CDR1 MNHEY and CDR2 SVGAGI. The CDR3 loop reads CASRHHRGLFEAFF. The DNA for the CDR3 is TGTGCCAGCAGGCACCACAGGGGGCTTTTTGAAGCTTTCTTT.

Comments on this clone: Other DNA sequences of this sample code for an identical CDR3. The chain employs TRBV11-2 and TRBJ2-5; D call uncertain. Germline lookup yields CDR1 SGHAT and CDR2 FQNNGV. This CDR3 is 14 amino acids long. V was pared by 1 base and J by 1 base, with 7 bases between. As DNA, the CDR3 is TGTGCCAGCAGCTTAGTCCTCGCCCAAGAGACCCAGTACTTC. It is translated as CASSLVLAQETQYF.

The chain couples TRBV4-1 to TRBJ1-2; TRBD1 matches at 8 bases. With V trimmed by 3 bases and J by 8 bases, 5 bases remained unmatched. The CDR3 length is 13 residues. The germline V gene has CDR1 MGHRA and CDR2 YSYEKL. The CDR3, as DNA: TGCGCCAGCAGCCACCTCGACAGGGGCGGCTACACCTTC. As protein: CASSHLDRGGYTF.

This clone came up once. CDR3 region: CASRSLGAGNQPQHF. In DNA, the CDR3 is TGTGCCAGCAGATCTTTGGGGGCCGGCAATCAGCCCCAGCATTTT. This chain links TRBV27 with TRBJ1-5, with D perhaps TRBD1 (6 bases). V lost 6 bases to trimming and J lost 2 bases, with 14 bases between them. Germline V gene data show CDR1 as MNHEY and CDR2 as SMNVEV (reference sequence). The CDR3 is 15 amino acids.

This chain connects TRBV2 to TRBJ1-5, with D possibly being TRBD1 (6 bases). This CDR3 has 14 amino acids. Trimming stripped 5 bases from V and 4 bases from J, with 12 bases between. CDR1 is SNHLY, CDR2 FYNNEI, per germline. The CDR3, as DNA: TGTGCCAGCAGTTTTAACAGGGCTAATCAGCCCCAGCATTTT. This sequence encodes CASSFNRANQPQHF.

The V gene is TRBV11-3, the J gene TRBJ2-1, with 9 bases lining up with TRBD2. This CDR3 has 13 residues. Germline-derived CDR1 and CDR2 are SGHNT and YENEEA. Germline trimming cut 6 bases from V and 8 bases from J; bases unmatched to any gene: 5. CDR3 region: CASRGRTSDEQFF. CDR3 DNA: TGTGCCAGCAGGGGGAGGACTAGCGATGAGCAGTTCTTC.

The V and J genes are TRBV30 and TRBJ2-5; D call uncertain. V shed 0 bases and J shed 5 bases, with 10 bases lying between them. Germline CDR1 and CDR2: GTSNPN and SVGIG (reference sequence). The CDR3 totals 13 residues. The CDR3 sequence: CAWSVVGSETQYF. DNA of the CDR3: TGTGCCTGGAGTGTAGTAGGGTCGGAGACCCAGTACTTC.

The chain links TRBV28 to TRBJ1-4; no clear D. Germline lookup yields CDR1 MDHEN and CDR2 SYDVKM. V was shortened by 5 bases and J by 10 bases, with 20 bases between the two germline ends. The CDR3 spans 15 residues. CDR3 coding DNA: TGTGCCAGCAGTCGGAGGACGGGAACGACTGGAAAACTGTTTTTT. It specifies CASSRRTGTTGKLFF. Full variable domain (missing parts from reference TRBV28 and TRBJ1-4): DVKVTQSSRYLVKRTGEKVFLECVQDMDHENMFWYRQDPGLGLRLIYFSYDVKMKEKGDIPEGYSVSREKKERFSLILESASTNQTSMYLCASSRRTGTTGKLFFGSGTQLSVL.